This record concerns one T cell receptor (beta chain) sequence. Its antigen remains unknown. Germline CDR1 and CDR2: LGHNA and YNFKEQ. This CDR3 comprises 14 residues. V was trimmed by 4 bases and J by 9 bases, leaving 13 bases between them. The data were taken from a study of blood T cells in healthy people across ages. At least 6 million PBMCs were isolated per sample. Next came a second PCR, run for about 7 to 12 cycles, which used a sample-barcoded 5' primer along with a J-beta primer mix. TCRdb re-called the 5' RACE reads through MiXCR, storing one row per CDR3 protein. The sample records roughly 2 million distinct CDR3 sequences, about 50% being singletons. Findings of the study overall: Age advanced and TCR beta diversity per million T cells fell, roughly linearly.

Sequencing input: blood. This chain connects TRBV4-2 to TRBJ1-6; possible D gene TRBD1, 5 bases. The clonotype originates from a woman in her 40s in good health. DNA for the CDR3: TGTGCCAGCAGCCTAGGGGAGCTAGGTTCACCCCTCCACTTT. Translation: CASSLGELGSPLHF.